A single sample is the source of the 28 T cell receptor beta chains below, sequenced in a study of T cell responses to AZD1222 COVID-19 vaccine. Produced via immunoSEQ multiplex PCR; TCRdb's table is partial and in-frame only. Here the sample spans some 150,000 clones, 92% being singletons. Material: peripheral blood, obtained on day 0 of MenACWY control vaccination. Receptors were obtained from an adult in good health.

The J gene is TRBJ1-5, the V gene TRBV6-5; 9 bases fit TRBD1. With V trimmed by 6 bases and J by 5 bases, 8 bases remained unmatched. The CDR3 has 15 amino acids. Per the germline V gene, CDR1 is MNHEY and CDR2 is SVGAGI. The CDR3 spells CASRIDRGRHQPQHF. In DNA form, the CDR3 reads TGTGCCAGCAGGATTGACAGGGGGAGGCATCAGCCCCAGCATTTT.

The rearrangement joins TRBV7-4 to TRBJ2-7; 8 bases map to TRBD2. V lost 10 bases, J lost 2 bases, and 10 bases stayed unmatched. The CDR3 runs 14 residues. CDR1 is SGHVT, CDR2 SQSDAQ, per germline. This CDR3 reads CATGVAGRAYEQYF. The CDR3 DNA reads TGTGCCACGGGGGTAGCGGGACGAGCCTACGAGCAGTACTTC.

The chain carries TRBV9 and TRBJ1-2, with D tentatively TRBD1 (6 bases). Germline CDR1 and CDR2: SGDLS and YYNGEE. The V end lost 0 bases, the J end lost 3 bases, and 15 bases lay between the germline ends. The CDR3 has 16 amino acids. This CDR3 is CASSVVSSPGDYGYTF. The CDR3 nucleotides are TGTGCCAGCAGCGTAGTCTCTAGTCCAGGGGACTATGGCTACACCTTC.

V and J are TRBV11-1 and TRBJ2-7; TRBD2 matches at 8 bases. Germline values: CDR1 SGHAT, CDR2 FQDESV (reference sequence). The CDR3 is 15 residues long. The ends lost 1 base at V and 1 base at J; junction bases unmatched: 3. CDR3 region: CASSLGREASYEQYF. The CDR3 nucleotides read TGTGCCAGCAGCTTAGGGCGGGAGGCGTCCTACGAGCAGTACTTC. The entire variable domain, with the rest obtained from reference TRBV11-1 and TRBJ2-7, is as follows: EAEVAQSPRYKITEKSQAVAFWCDPISGHATLYWYRQILGQGPELLVQFQDESVVDDSQLPKDRFSAERLKGVDSTLKIQPAELGDSAMYLCASSLGREASYEQYFGPGTRLTVT.

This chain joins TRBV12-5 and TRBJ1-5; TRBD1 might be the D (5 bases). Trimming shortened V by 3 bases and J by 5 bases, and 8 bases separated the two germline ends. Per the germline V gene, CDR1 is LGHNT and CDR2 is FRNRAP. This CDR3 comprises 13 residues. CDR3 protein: CASGFGADQPQHF. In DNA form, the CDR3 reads TGTGCTAGTGGTTTTGGGGCTGATCAGCCCCAGCATTTT.

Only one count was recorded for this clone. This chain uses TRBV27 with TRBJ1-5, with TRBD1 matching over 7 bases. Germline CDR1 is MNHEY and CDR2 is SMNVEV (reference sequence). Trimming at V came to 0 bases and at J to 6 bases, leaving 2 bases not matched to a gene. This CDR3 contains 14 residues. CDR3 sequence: CASSLSTGPQPQHF. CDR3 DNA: TGTGCCAGCAGTTTATCGACAGGGCCTCAGCCCCAGCATTTT.

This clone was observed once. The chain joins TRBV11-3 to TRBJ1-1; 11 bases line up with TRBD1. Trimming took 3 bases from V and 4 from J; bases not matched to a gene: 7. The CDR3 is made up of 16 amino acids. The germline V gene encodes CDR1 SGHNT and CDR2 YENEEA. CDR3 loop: CASSFILGQGATEAFF. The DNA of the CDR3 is TGTGCCAGCAGCTTCATACTTGGACAGGGGGCCACTGAAGCTTTCTTT. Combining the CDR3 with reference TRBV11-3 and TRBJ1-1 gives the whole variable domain EAGVVQSPRYKIIEKKQPVAFWCNPISGHNTLYWYLQNLGQGPELLIRYENEEAVDDSQLPKDRFSAERLKGVDSTLKIQPAELGDSAVYLCASSFILGQGATEAFFGQGTRLTVV.

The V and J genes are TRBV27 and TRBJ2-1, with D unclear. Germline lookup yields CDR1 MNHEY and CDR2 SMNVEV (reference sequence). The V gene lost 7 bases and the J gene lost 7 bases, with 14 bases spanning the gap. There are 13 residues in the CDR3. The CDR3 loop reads CASIGTAANEQFF. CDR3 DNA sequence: TGTGCCAGCATAGGCACCGCCGCTAATGAGCAGTTCTTC.

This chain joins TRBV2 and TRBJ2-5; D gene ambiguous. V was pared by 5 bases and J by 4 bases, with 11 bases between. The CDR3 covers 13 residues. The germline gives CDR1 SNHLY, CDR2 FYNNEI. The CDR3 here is CASSRYLGETQYF. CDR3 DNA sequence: TGTGCCAGCAGTCGATACCTCGGAGAGACCCAGTACTTC. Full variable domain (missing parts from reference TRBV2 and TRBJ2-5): EPEVTQTPSHQVTQMGQEVILRCVPISNHLYFYWYRQILGQKVEFLVSFYNNEISEKSEIFDDQFSVERPDGSNFTLKIRSTKLEDSAMYFCASSRYLGETQYFGPGTRLLVL.

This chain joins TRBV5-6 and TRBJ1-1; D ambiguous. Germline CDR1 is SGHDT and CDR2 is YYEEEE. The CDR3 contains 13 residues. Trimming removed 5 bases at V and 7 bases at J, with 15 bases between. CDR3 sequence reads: CASSRSVGLEAFF. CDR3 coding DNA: TGTGCCAGCAGTAGGTCTGTTGGCCTTGAAGCTTTCTTT.

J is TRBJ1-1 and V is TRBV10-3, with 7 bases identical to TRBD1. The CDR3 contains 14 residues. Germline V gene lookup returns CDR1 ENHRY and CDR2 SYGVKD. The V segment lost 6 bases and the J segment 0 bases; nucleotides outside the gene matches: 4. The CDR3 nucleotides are TGTGCCATCAGGGGGACAGCTTTGAACACTGAAGCTTTCTTT. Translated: CAIRGTALNTEAFF.

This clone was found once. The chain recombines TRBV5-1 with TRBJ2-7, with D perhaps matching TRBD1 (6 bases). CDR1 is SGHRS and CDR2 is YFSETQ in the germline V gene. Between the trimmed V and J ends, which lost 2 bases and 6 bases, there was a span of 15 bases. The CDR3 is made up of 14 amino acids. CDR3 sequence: CASSFIGGTGEQYF. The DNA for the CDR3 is TGCGCCAGCAGCTTCATAGGGGGAACCGGCGAGCAGTACTTC.

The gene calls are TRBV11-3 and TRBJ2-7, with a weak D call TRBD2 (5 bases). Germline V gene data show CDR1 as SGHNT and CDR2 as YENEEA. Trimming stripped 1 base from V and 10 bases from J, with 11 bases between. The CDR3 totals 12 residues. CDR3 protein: CASSLGARVQYF. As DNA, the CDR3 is TGTGCCAGCAGCTTAGGGGCGCGGGTTCAGTACTTC.

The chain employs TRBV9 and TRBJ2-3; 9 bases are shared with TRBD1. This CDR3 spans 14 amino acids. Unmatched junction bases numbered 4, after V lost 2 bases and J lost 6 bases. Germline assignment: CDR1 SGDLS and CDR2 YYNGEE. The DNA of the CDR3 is TGTGCCAGCAGCGTCGGGGGACAGGGCGATACGCAGTATTTT. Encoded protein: CASSVGGQGDTQYF.

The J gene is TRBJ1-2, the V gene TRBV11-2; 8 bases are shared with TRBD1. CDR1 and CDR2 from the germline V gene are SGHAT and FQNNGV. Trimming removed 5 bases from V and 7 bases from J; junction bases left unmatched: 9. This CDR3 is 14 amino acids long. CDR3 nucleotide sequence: TGTGCCAGCAGCGACAGGGGAAGGGAGTTTGGCTACACCTTC. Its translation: CASSDRGREFGYTF.

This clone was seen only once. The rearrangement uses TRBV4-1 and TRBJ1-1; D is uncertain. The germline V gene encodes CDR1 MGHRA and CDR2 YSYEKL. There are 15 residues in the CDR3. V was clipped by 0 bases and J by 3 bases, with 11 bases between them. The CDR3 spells CASSQDPSRDTEAFF. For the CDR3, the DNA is TGCGCCAGCAGCCAAGATCCCAGTAGGGACACTGAAGCTTTCTTT.

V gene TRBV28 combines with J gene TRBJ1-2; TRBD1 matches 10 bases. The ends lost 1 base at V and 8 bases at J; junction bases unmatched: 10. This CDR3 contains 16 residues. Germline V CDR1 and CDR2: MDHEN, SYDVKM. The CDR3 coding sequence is TGTGCCAGCAGTTTATCAAGTGACAGGGGGCGAAAAGGCTACACCTTC. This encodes CASSLSSDRGRKGYTF.

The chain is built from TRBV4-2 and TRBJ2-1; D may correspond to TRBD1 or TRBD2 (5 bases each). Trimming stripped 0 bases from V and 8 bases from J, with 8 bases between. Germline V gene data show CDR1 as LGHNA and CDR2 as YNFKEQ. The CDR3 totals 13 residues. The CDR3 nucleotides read TGTGCCAGCAGCCAAGATAGGGGAGATGAGCAGTTCTTC. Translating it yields CASSQDRGDEQFF.

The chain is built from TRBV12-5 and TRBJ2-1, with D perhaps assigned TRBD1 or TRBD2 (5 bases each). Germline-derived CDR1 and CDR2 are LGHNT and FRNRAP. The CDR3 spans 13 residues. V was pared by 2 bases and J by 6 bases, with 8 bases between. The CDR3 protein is CASGLTGGNEQFF. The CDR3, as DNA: TGTGCTAGTGGTTTGACTGGGGGCAATGAGCAGTTCTTC.

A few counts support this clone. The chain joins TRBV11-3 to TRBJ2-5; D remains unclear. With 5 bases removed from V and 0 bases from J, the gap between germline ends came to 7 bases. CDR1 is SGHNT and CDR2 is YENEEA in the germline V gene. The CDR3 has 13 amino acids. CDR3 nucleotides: TGTGCCAGCAGCCCAGACTACCAAGAGACCCAGTACTTC. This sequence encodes CASSPDYQETQYF.

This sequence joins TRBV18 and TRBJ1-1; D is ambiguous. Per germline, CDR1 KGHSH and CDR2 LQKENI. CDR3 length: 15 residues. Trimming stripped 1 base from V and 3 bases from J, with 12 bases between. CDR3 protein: CASSPRNLLDTEAFF. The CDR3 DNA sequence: TGTGCCAGCTCACCACGTAACCTCCTGGACACTGAAGCTTTCTTT.

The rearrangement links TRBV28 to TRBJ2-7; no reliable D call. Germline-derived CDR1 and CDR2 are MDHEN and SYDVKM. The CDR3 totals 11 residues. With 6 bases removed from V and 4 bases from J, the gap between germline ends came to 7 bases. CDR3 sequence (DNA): TGTGCCAGCAGCTCCGATTACGAGCAGTACTTC. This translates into CASSSDYEQYF.

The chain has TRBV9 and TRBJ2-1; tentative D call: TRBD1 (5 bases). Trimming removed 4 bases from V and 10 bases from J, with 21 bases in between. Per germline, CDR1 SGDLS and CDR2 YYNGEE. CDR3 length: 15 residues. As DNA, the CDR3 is TGTGCCAGCAGCACCTGGGCAGGGCATGGACGGGAGCAGTTCTTC. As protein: CASSTWAGHGREQFF.

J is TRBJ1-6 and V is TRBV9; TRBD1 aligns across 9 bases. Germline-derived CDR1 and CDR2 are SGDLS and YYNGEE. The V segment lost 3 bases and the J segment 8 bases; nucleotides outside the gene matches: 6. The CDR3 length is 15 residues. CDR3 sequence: CASSGTGVADSPLHF. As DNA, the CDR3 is TGTGCCAGCAGCGGGACAGGGGTTGCGGATTCACCCCTCCACTTT.

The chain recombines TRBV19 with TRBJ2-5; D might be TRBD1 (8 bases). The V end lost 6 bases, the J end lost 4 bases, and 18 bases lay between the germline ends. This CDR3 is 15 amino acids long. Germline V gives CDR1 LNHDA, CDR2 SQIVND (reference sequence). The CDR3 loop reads CASSTTGGGSETQYF. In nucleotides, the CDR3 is TGTGCCAGTAGCACCACAGGGGGAGGGTCAGAGACCCAGTACTTC.

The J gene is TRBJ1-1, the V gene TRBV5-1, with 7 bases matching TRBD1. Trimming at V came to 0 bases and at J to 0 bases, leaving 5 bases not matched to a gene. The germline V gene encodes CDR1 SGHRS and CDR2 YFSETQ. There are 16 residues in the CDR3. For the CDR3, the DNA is TGCGCCAGCAGCTTGGCCGGGGACAGCATGAACACTGAAGCTTTCTTT. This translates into CASSLAGDSMNTEAFF.

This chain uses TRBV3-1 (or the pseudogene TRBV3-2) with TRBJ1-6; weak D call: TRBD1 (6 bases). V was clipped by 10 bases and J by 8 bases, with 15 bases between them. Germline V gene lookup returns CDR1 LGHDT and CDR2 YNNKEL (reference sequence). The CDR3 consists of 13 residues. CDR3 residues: CAISPGVHSPLHF. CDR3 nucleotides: TGTGCCATCAGTCCAGGGGTTCATTCACCCCTCCACTTT.

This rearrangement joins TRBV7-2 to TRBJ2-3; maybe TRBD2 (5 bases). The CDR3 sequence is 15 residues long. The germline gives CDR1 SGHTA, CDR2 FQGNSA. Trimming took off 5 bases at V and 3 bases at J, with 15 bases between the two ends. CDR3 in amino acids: CASSLRGVGTDTQYF. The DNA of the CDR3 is TGTGCCAGCAGCCTCCGGGGAGTTGGGACAGATACGCAGTATTTT.